The source of this TCR beta chain is a study of cytomegalovirus exposure and HLA in healthy donors. Overall study: Most genotyped donors, about 81% of roughly 400, had Caucasian-associated genetic ancestry.

This PCR relied on a set of 60 Vbeta primers and 13 Jbeta primers. Sequenced by immunoSEQ multiplex PCR; TCRdb stores in-frame clones only, minus some. Here the sample spans about 180,000 clones, more than 75% being singletons. Trimming removed 9 bases at V and 5 bases at J, with 17 bases between. Germline CDR1 LNHDA, CDR2 SQIVND (reference sequence). This CDR3 has 15 residues. The clonotype originates from a man aged 40-49 years in good health and CMV-seronegative. The rearrangement joins TRBV19 to TRBJ1-6; D unresolved. The sequenced sample consisted of PBMCs. The CDR3 spells CASRKGLHHNSPLHF. CDR3 nucleotides: TGTGCCAGCAGAAAAGGACTGCACCATAATTCACCCCTCCACTTT.